The 32 T cell receptor beta chains reported below all come from one sample, sequenced in a study of blood T cell repertoires in COVID-19. TCRdb's copy holds only in-frame clones and misses some; the assay was immunoSEQ multiplex PCR. The sample shows almost 25,000 clones, 82% of them seen only once. The sample taken for sequencing was peripheral blood. These receptors were obtained from a human donor in a cohort sampled during active COVID-19.

This chain joins TRBV28 and TRBJ2-1, with 8 bases matching TRBD2. Germline V lookup: CDR1 MDHEN, CDR2 SYDVKM. CDR3 length equals 24 residues. The ends lost 2 bases at V and 5 bases at J; junction bases unmatched: 32. In nucleotides, the CDR3 is TGTGCCAGCAGTTTAATTTCGGCCATCGTGCCTTGGAATAGCGGGACCTACTCGAACAATGAGCAGTTCTTC. Protein sequence: CASSLISAIVPWNSGTYSNNEQFF.

V usage is TRBV7-2 and J usage is TRBJ2-7; 8 bases fit TRBD2. Germline CDR1 is SGHTA and CDR2 is FQGNSA. CDR3 length: 16 residues. V was pared by 3 bases and J by 2 bases, with 9 bases of the junction left unmatched. This CDR3 is CASSLIGREGTYEQYF. The DNA for the CDR3 is TGTGCCAGCAGCTTGATCGGCCGGGAGGGTACCTACGAGCAGTACTTC. The whole variable domain, filled in from reference TRBV7-2 and TRBJ2-7, reads GAGVSQSPSNKVTEKGKDVELRCDPISGHTALYWYRQSLGQGLEFLIYFQGNSAPDKSGLPSDRFSAERTGGSVSTLTIQRTQQEDSAVYLCASSLIGREGTYEQYFGPGTRLTVT.

This chain uses TRBV4-3 with TRBJ2-3, with 7 bases that match TRBD2. The V and J ends lost 0 bases and 2 bases, in that order; junction bases with no gene match: 2. From germline, CDR1 is LGHNA and CDR2 YSLEER. The CDR3 sequence is 15 residues long. The CDR3 region is CASSQDWDYTDTQYF. The CDR3 DNA is TGCGCCAGCAGCCAAGACTGGGACTACACAGATACGCAGTATTTT.

This clone occurred once. This sequence joins TRBV10-1 and TRBJ2-1, with 7 bases that match TRBD1. CDR1 is WNHNN, CDR2 SYGVQD, per germline (reference sequence). The CDR3 sequence is 15 residues long. V trimming: 7 bases; J trimming: 5 bases; junction bases outside the gene matches: 11. The DNA of the CDR3 is TGCGCCAGCAAGGGATACAGGGGTTGGGACAATGAGCAGTTCTTC. Protein: CASKGYRGWDNEQFF.

This clone has just one count. J is TRBJ1-2 and V is TRBV7-8, with 10 bases fitting TRBD1. The CDR3 spans 17 residues. The germline gives CDR1 SGHVS, CDR2 FQNEAQ. V shed 5 bases, J shed 5 bases, and the junction held 14 bases outside the gene matches. The CDR3 DNA follows: TGTGCCAGCAGCCCTCACCCCGGGACAGGGGCCCCGTATGGCTACACCTTC. It codes for CASSPHPGTGAPYGYTF. The full variable domain, completed using reference TRBV7-8 and TRBJ1-2, is GAGVSQSPRYKVAKRGQDVALRCDPISGHVSLFWYQQALGQGPEFLTYFQNEAQLDKSGLPSDRFFAERPEGSVSTLKIQRTQQEDSAVYLCASSPHPGTGAPYGYTFGSGTRLTVV.

This chain connects TRBV7-9 to TRBJ2-5, with D tentatively TRBD2 (5 bases). CDR1 SEHNR and CDR2 FQNEAQ come from the germline V gene (reference sequence). CDR3 length: 9 amino acids. V lost 8 bases and J 14 bases, leaving 12 bases between the germline ends. CDR3 protein: CASSEGSYF. CDR3 bases: TGTGCCAGCTCTGAGGGCTCCTACTTC.

This clone occurred once. This chain joins TRBV14 and TRBJ2-5, with TRBD2 as a possible D gene (5 bases). Trimming took 1 base from V and 5 from J, leaving 11 bases between them. This CDR3 has 14 residues. The V gene's germline CDR1 is SGHDN and CDR2 FVKESK. CDR3 nucleotide sequence: TGTGCCAGCAGCCAAGGACGAGGGTCGGAGACCCAGTACTTC. This sequence encodes CASSQGRGSETQYF.

This clone was observed a handful of times. The chain combines TRBV5-4 with TRBJ1-4, with 10 bases that match TRBD1. Germline CDR1 and CDR2: SGHNT and YYREEE (reference sequence). The V segment lost 4 bases and the J segment 8 bases; nucleotides outside the gene matches: 11. The CDR3 has 16 amino acids. The CDR3 nucleotides read TGTGCCAGCAGCCCGGCCGCGCAGGGACAGGGGGAAAAACTGTTTTTT. Encoded protein: CASSPAAQGQGEKLFF. Based on the CDR3 plus reference TRBV5-4 and TRBJ1-4, the full variable domain is ETGVTQSPTHLIKTRGQQVTLRCSSQSGHNTVSWYQQALGQGPQFIFQYYREEENGRGNFPPRFSGLQFPNYSSELNVNALELDDSALYLCASSPAAQGQGEKLFFGSGTQLSVL.

This sequence joins TRBV19 and TRBJ1-4; D perhaps matches TRBD1 (6 bases). The CDR3 sequence is 18 residues long. Germline V gives CDR1 LNHDA, CDR2 SQIVND (reference sequence). V shed 6 bases and J shed 0 bases, with 20 bases lying between them. The CDR3 DNA is TGTGCCAGTAGCCAGAGGAGGGGGGGGTCGGCAACTAATGAAAAACTGTTTTTT. Its translation is CASSQRRGGSATNEKLFF. The full variable domain, with the rest looked up from reference TRBV19 and TRBJ1-4, is DGGITQSPKYLFRKEGQNVTLSCEQNLNHDAMYWYRQDPGQGLRLIYYSQIVNDFQKGDIAEGYSVSREKKESFPLTVTSAQKNPTAFYLCASSQRRGGSATNEKLFFGSGTQLSVL.

This clone turned up a few times. The rearrangement links TRBV28 to TRBJ2-7, with TRBD1 identical over 7 bases. This CDR3 spans 14 amino acids. V dropped 6 bases and J dropped 3; count of bases not matched to a gene: 8. Germline CDR1 and CDR2: MDHEN and SYDVKM. The CDR3, as DNA: TGTGCCAGCAGCGCGACGGGACAGTACTACGAGCAGTACTTC. This encodes CASSATGQYYEQYF.

The rearrangement joins TRBV10-1 to TRBJ1-6; D remains ambiguous. V lost 4 bases and J 0 bases, leaving 16 bases between the germline ends. The germline V gene has CDR1 WNHNN and CDR2 SYGVQD (reference sequence). CDR3 length: 18 amino acids. The CDR3 is CASSVGLFPSSYNSPLHF. The CDR3 DNA follows: TGCGCCAGCAGTGTTGGACTTTTCCCAAGCTCCTATAATTCACCCCTCCACTTT.

The V call is TRBV2, the J call TRBJ2-5, with D tentatively TRBD1 (6 bases). This CDR3 spans 13 amino acids. Looked up from germline, CDR1 is SNHLY and CDR2 is FYNNEI. The ends were cut back, 4 bases at V and 5 bases at J, with 11 bases in the middle. The CDR3 DNA is TGTGCCAGCAGTGCAGGGGCGCGGGAGACCCAGTACTTC. Protein sequence: CASSAGARETQYF.

A few counts support this clone. The gene calls are TRBV7-2 and TRBJ2-5, with a possible D match to TRBD2 (5 bases). This CDR3 has 13 residues. CDR1 is SGHTA and CDR2 is FQGNSA in the germline V gene. V lost 5 bases to trimming and J lost 4 bases, with 11 bases between them. The CDR3 nucleotides read TGTGCCAGCAGCCCGTGGACTCGAGAGACCCAGTACTTC. As protein: CASSPWTRETQYF.

The V and J genes are TRBV11-2 and TRBJ2-3; 10 nucleotides match TRBD2. V was clipped by 0 bases and J by 1 base; unmatched bases: 7. Germline CDR1 is SGHAT and CDR2 is FQNNGV. This CDR3 contains 18 residues. The CDR3 here is CASSLDQRGGWGTDTQYF. The DNA of the CDR3 is TGTGCCAGCAGCTTAGATCAGCGGGGGGGCTGGGGCACAGATACGCAGTATTTT.

This rearrangement joins TRBV6-5 to TRBJ2-4; perhaps TRBD2 as D (7 bases). Deletions cut 6 bases from V and 2 bases from J, with 14 bases between. The CDR3 has 15 amino acids. Germline V gene lookup returns CDR1 MNHEY and CDR2 SVGAGI. CDR3 nucleotides: TGTGCCAGCAGCCGCGAGGGGGGGACCAAAAACATTCAGTACTTC. It specifies CASSREGGTKNIQYF.

The J gene is TRBJ1-2, the V gene TRBV7-9; D is undetermined. Germline CDR1 and CDR2: SEHNR and FQNEAQ (reference sequence). This CDR3 spans 11 amino acids. V lost 5 bases to trimming and J lost 8 bases, with 9 bases between them. The CDR3 sequence: CASSRGWGYTF. CDR3 DNA: TGTGCCAGCAGCCGAGGGTGGGGCTACACCTTC.

This chain uses TRBV12-5 with TRBJ2-5; D is uncertain. CDR3 length equals 13 residues. V was cut by 1 base and J by 1 base, with 4 bases left in between. Per germline, CDR1 LGHNT and CDR2 FRNRAP. The chain's CDR3 is CASGLDSQETQYF. CDR3 coding DNA: TGTGCTAGTGGTTTGGACAGCCAAGAGACCCAGTACTTC.

This chain connects TRBV4-2 to TRBJ2-3; 7 positions match TRBD1. The ends lost 0 bases at V and 2 bases at J; junction bases unmatched: 5. Per germline, CDR1 LGHNA and CDR2 YNFKEQ. This CDR3 has 16 residues. The CDR3 nucleotides read TGTGCCAGCAGCCAAGATCGAGGACAGGTCACAGATACGCAGTATTTT. This codes for CASSQDRGQVTDTQYF.

This clone was recorded only once. The chain carries TRBV27 and TRBJ2-7, with D maybe TRBD2 (5 bases). Germline CDR1 and CDR2: MNHEY and SMNVEV (reference sequence). Trimming stripped 4 bases from V and 7 bases from J, with 17 bases between. The CDR3 is 14 residues long. DNA for the CDR3: TGTGCCAGCAGTTCGCTAGCTGCCCCCTGGGAGCAGTACTTC. It specifies CASSSLAAPWEQYF.

The V and J genes are TRBV28 and TRBJ1-1, with D hard to call. Trimming pared 5 bases from V and 1 base from J, leaving 14 bases between. This CDR3 comprises 15 residues. Per the germline V gene, CDR1 is MDHEN and CDR2 is SYDVKM. This CDR3 reads CASSDPRGTNTEAFF. In DNA form, the CDR3 reads TGTGCCAGCAGTGACCCCCGGGGTACGAACACTGAAGCTTTCTTT.

V usage is TRBV14 and J usage is TRBJ2-3; D perhaps matches TRBD1 (5 bases). Germline CDR1 is SGHDN and CDR2 is FVKESK. CDR3 length equals 19 residues. The V and J ends lost 4 bases and 2 bases respectively, with 25 bases between them. Written as DNA, the CDR3 is TGTGCCAGCAGCCTACCCAAATCGACAGTGAACCTTTTCACAGATACGCAGTATTTT. Translation: CASSLPKSTVNLFTDTQYF.

The rearrangement joins TRBV6-2 or TRBV6-3 to TRBJ2-7; TRBD2 agrees at 7 bases. V lost 2 bases and J lost 4; bases outside the gene matches: 5. The V gene's germline CDR1 is MNHEY and CDR2 SVGEGT. The CDR3 has 14 amino acids. This chain's CDR3 is CASSYSLAAYEQYF. CDR3 sequence (DNA): TGTGCCAGCAGTTACAGCCTAGCGGCTTACGAGCAGTACTTC.

The V gene is TRBV13, the J gene TRBJ2-1; 12 bases agree with TRBD2. The germline gives CDR1 PRHDT, CDR2 FYEKMQ (reference sequence). The CDR3 is made up of 16 amino acids. Unmatched junction bases numbered 7, after V lost 3 bases and J lost 7 bases. The CDR3 here is CASSFKTSGRSNEQFF. CDR3 nucleotides: TGTGCCAGCAGCTTTAAGACTAGCGGGAGATCTAATGAGCAGTTCTTC.

This sequence joins TRBV12-3 or TRBV12-4 and TRBJ1-1; D is ambiguous. V lost 3 bases, J lost 5 bases, and 10 bases lay in between. The CDR3 contains 13 residues. CDR3 region: CASSFTTRTEAFF. The CDR3 bases are TGTGCCAGCAGTTTTACAACGAGGACTGAAGCTTTCTTT.

The rearrangement joins TRBV3-1 (or the pseudogene TRBV3-2) to TRBJ1-6, with TRBD1 matching 7 bases. Looked up from germline, CDR1 is LGHDT and CDR2 is YNNKEL (reference sequence). V gave up 6 bases and J gave up 5 bases; unmatched junction bases: 1. This CDR3 comprises 13 residues. CDR3 in amino acids: CASRTGNNSPLHF. For the CDR3, the DNA is TGTGCCAGCAGGACAGGGAATAATTCACCCCTCCACTTT.

This chain connects TRBV18 to TRBJ1-2; 8 bases line up with TRBD1. Germline CDR1 and CDR2: KGHSH and LQKENI. The CDR3 is 13 residues long. Losses at the gene ends were 6 bases for V and 5 bases for J; bases not matched to a gene: 5. This chain's CDR3 is CASSLDREYGYTF. Written as DNA, the CDR3 is TGTGCCAGCTCGCTGGACAGGGAGTATGGCTACACCTTC.

This chain links TRBV12-3 or TRBV12-4 with TRBJ1-1, with D possibly TRBD1 on 6 matching bases. The CDR3 extends over 12 amino acids. V was trimmed by 5 bases and J by 9 bases, leaving 13 bases between them. This CDR3 is CASSPPTGKAFF. The DNA for the CDR3 is TGTGCCAGCAGTCCCCCTACAGGGAAAGCTTTCTTT.

The V gene is TRBV5-1, the J gene TRBJ2-5; TRBD2 aligns across 14 bases. Germline-derived CDR1 and CDR2 are SGHRS and YFSETQ. V dropped 1 base and J dropped 1; count of bases not matched to a gene: 6. CDR3 length: 18 residues. The CDR3 reads CASSLRPGLAGGQETQYF. As DNA, the CDR3 is TGCGCCAGCAGCTTGCGGCCAGGACTAGCGGGGGGCCAAGAGACCCAGTACTTC.

This clone was recorded only once. Other DNA sequences in the sample encode the same CDR3. The gene calls are TRBV5-1 and TRBJ2-3; 10 bases align to TRBD2. The CDR3 loop spans 16 amino acids. Germline V gives CDR1 SGHRS, CDR2 YFSETQ. With 0 bases clipped from V and 1 base from J, the junction kept 2 bases outside the gene matches. The CDR3 protein is CASSLGGTSGTDTQYF. In DNA, the CDR3 is TGCGCCAGCAGCTTGGGGGGGACTAGCGGCACAGATACGCAGTATTTT.

The chain combines TRBV9 with TRBJ2-1, with D tentatively TRBD1 (5 bases). Per the germline V gene, CDR1 is SGDLS and CDR2 is YYNGEE. The CDR3 spans 16 residues. V shed 0 bases and J shed 2 bases, with 12 bases lying between them. CDR3 nucleotide sequence: TGTGCCAGCAGCGTAGAAATAGGGGCCACCTACAATGAGCAGTTCTTC. It codes for CASSVEIGATYNEQFF.

This chain joins TRBV12-3 or TRBV12-4 and TRBJ1-5; the D is unclear. V lost 4 bases to trimming and J lost 7 bases, with 11 bases between them. This CDR3 has 13 amino acids. The CDR3 here is CASSWGAGQPQHF. CDR3 nucleotides: TGTGCCAGCAGTTGGGGTGCGGGCCAGCCCCAGCATTTT.

V gene TRBV2 combines with J gene TRBJ1-6; D call uncertain. Germline CDR1 and CDR2: SNHLY and FYNNEI. The V end lost 8 bases, the J end lost 9 bases, and 11 bases lay between the germline ends. CDR3 size: 12 residues. The CDR3 DNA follows: TGTGCCAGCGGTTACCGGAGTTCACCCCTCCACTTT. Translating it yields CASGYRSSPLHF.